These T cell receptor beta chains were read from a single sample in a study of blood T cell repertoires in COVID-19. Here immunoSEQ multiplex PCR was the method, and the copy in TCRdb shows in-frame clones only, minus some. The repertoire holds a few hundred thousand clones, with roughly 89% as singletons. The sequenced sample was peripheral blood. The receptor set was obtained from a woman aged 55 to 70 with COVID-19, enrolled during active disease. The CDR3 runs from the conserved cysteine through the conserved F or W. A D gene is named only where the DNA matches it firmly. Clone size is shown for a subset of rows, as once, few, many or a class of expanded clone.

j_call v_call clone_size d_call cdr3_aa cdr3_nt
TRBJ1-1 TRBV5-1 - - CASSPVELNTEAFF TGCGCCAGCAGCCCCGTCGAGCTGAACACTGAAGCTTTCTTT
TRBJ1-1 TRBV6-5 - - CASIGGQSNTEAFF TGTGCCAGCATTGGAGGACAGTCGAACACTGAAGCTTTCTTT
TRBJ2-2 TRBV7-3 - - CASNLLLRDSRELFF TGTGCCAGCAACCTCCTTCTCCGGGACTCCCGGGAGCTGTTTTTT
TRBJ1-3 TRBV2 once - CASSVSGGTISGNTIYF TGTGCCAGCAGTGTTAGTGGAGGTACAATCTCTGGAAACACCATATATTTT
TRBJ1-6 TRBV6-1 - - CASSGREVGYNSPLHF TGTGCCAGCAGTGGGAGGGAGGTGGGCTATAATTCACCCCTCCACTTT
TRBJ2-7 TRBV18 - TRBD2 CASSRGLVGDEQYF TGTGCCAGCTCACGGGGACTAGTTGGGGACGAGCAGTACTTC
TRBJ2-7 TRBV11-3 - TRBD2 CASSLGGFGEQYF TGTGCCAGCAGCTTGGGAGGGTTCGGCGAGCAGTACTTC
TRBJ1-2 TRBV18 - - CASSPTGSNRKGYTF TGTGCCAGCTCACCGACCGGCTCCAACAGGAAAGGCTACACCTTC
TRBJ1-1 TRBV3-1/TRBV3-2 - - CASSQSGSRGTEAFF TGTGCCAGCAGCCAGTCGGGTAGTAGGGGCACTGAAGCTTTCTTT
TRBJ2-5 TRBV5-5 - - CASSLGASLETQYF TGTGCCAGCAGCTTGGGGGCTAGCCTTGAGACCCAGTACTTC
TRBJ2-6 TRBV7-6 few - CASSLIPSSGANVLTF TGTGCCAGCAGCTTGATCCCTAGCTCTGGGGCCAACGTCCTGACTTTC
TRBJ2-4 TRBV4-1 - TRBD2 CASSQDPGLAGQNIQYF TGCGCCAGCAGCCAAGATCCGGGACTAGCGGGACAAAACATTCAGTACTTC
TRBJ1-5 TRBV19 - TRBD1 CASRLGQGYWQPQHF TGTGCCAGTAGATTGGGACAGGGCTATTGGCAGCCCCAGCATTTT
TRBJ1-5 TRBV2 - - CASSSFGGNQPQHF TGTGCCAGCTCTTCGTTCGGGGGTAATCAGCCCCAGCATTTT
TRBJ1-1 TRBV2 - TRBD1 CASSALTGGTEAFF TGTGCCAGCAGTGCCTTGACAGGGGGCACTGAAGCTTTCTTT
TRBJ1-2 TRBV5-1 - TRBD1 CASSLSGQGPFEDGYTF TGCGCCAGCAGCTTGTCGGGACAGGGGCCCTTTGAAGATGGCTACACCTTC
TRBJ1-6 TRBV6-5 few TRBD1 CASRRGQVNSPLHF TGTGCCAGCAGGCGCGGACAGGTGAATTCACCCCTCCACTTT
TRBJ1-5 TRBV2 once TRBD1 CATGTGGNQPQHF TGTGCCACCGGGACAGGGGGCAATCAGCCCCAGCATTTT
TRBJ2-1 TRBV20-1 once - CSASPGTLGFNEQFF TGCAGTGCTAGTCCCGGGACTTTAGGTTTCAATGAGCAGTTCTTC
TRBJ1-1 TRBV5-1 - - CASSPQLTGNTEAFF TGCGCCAGCAGCCCGCAATTGACAGGGAACACTGAAGCTTTCTTT
TRBJ1-2 TRBV27 - TRBD1 CASSFTRDRGSNYGYTF TGTGCCAGCAGTTTTACCCGGGACAGGGGTTCTAACTATGGCTACACCTTC
TRBJ2-7 TRBV11-1 - TRBD1 CASSPHRGAYEQYF TGTGCCAGCAGCCCACACAGGGGGGCCTACGAGCAGTACTTC
TRBJ1-2 TRBV9 - TRBD1 CASSAPGQGESNYGYTF TGTGCCAGCAGCGCGCCCGGACAGGGGGAATCTAACTATGGCTACACCTTC
TRBJ1-1 TRBV2 - - CASTETGSMNTEAFF TGTGCCAGCACCGAGACAGGATCTATGAACACTGAAGCTTTCTTT
TRBJ1-2 TRBV5-8 few TRBD1 CASSLGQGRPNYGYTF TGTGCCAGCAGCTTGGGACAGGGAAGGCCTAACTATGGCTACACCTTC
TRBJ1-2 TRBV9 - - CASSDRYGYTF TGTGCCAGCAGCGACAGATATGGCTACACCTTC
TRBJ1-2 TRBV12-3/TRBV12-4 - - CASSSGGRGYTF TGTGCCAGCAGTTCTGGGGGGAGGGGCTACACCTTC
TRBJ2-2 TRBV2 once TRBD1 CASSGTGNTGELFF TGTGCCAGCAGTGGGACAGGGAACACCGGGGAGCTGTTTTTT
TRBJ1-2 TRBV18 - TRBD1 CASSPRGQGDYGYTF TGTGCCAGCTCACCGAGAGGACAGGGCGACTATGGCTACACCTTC
TRBJ2-7 TRBV15 - TRBD1 CATSRRGPEQYF TGTGCCACCAGCAGGAGGGGGCCCGAGCAGTACTTC
TRBJ2-2 TRBV7-2 once - CASSLGGANTGELFF TGTGCCAGCAGCTTAGGAGGAGCGAACACCGGGGAGCTGTTTTTT
TRBJ2-7 TRBV4-1 - - CASSQGGKSYEQYF TGCGCCAGCAGCCAAGGAGGGAAATCCTACGAGCAGTACTTC
TRBJ2-3 TRBV5-1 - TRBD2 CASSLSYQAGVDTQYF TGCGCCAGCAGCTTGAGTTATCAAGCGGGGGTAGATACGCAGTATTTT
TRBJ1-2 TRBV2 - - CASSVGKEGYGYTF TGTGCCAGCAGTGTAGGCAAAGAGGGATATGGCTACACCTTC
TRBJ1-4 TRBV7-9 - - CASSPASGSNEKLFF TGTGCCAGCAGCCCTGCATCCGGGTCTAATGAAAAACTGTTTTTT
TRBJ1-2 TRBV5-1 once TRBD1 CASSLVALDRSSGRGYTF TGCGCCAGCAGCTTGGTTGCCCTGGACAGGAGTTCGGGTCGCGGCTACACCTTC
TRBJ2-1 TRBV7-9 - - CATEGDNEQFF TGTGCCACTGAGGGGGATAATGAGCAGTTCTTC
TRBJ1-1 TRBV19 - - CASSLGGMNTEAFF TGTGCCAGTAGTTTGGGGGGGATGAACACTGAAGCTTTCTTT
TRBJ1-2 TRBV28 once - CASRQNYGYTF TGTGCCAGTAGACAGAACTATGGCTACACCTTC
TRBJ2-3 TRBV6-5 - TRBD2 CASSYSAGGADTQYF TGTGCCAGCAGTTACTCGGCGGGGGGGGCAGATACGCAGTATTTT
TRBJ1-1 TRBV14 - - CASSHRRTVLEAFF TGTGCCAGCAGCCACCGAAGGACAGTCCTTGAAGCTTTCTTT
TRBJ2-7 TRBV7-6 - - CASSLAPTSSYEQYF TGTGCCAGCAGCTTAGCGCCCACAAGCTCCTACGAGCAGTACTTC